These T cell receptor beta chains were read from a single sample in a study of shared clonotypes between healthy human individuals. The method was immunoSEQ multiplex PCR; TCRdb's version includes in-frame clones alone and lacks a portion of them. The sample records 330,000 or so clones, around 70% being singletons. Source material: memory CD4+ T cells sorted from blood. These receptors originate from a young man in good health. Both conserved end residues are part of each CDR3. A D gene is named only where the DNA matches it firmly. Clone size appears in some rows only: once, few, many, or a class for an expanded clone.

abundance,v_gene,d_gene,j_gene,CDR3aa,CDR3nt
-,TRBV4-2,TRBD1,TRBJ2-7,CASSQDWDSVHEQYF,TGTGCCAGCAGCCAAGATTGGGACAGTGTCCACGAGCAGTACTTC
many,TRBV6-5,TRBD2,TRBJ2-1,CASQILAGEQFF,TGTGCCAGCCAAATACTAGCGGGTGAGCAGTTCTTC
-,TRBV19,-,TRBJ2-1,CASSKNGGGGPGDEQFF,TGTGCCAGTAGTAAAAACGGGGGAGGTGGGCCCGGCGATGAGCAGTTCTTC
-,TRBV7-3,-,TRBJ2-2,CASSKGQTTGELFF,TGTGCCAGCAGCAAAGGACAGACCACCGGGGAGCTGTTTTTT
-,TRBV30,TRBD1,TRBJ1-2,CAWSPNWTGSRGYTF,TGTGCCTGGAGTCCCAATTGGACAGGGAGTAGAGGCTACACCTTC
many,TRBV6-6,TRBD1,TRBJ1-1,CASSHDRGAFF,TGTGCCAGCAGTCACGACAGGGGGGCTTTCTTT
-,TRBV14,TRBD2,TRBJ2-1,CASSQGSGRGHEQFF,TGTGCCAGCTCCCAGGGTAGCGGGAGGGGTCATGAGCAGTTCTTC
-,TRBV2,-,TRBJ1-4,CASSEGTTGGKLFF,TGTGCCAGCAGTGAAGGAACGACAGGTGGAAAACTGTTTTTT
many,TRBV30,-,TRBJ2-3,CAWSSGSPGSDTQYF,TGTGCCTGGAGTTCCGGGTCCCCGGGGTCAGATACGCAGTATTTT
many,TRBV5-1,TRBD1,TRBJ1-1,CASSLVLTGYGTEAFF,TGCGCCAGCAGCTTGGTCTTGACAGGGTACGGCACTGAAGCTTTCTTT
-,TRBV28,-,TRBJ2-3,CASSSLTDTQYF,TGTGCCAGCAGTTCCTTGACAGATACGCAGTATTTT
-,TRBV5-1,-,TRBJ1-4,CASSLSQTGSGEKLFF,TGCGCCAGCAGCTTGTCACAAACAGGGAGCGGTGAAAAACTGTTTTTT
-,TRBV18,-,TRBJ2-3,CASSPNPGTGGRSHVNF,TGTGCCAGCTCACCGAACCCCGGGACAGGCGGGAGGTCACATGTGAATTTT
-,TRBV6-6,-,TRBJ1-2,CASSYSPDLNGYTF,TGTGCCAGCAGTTACTCGCCGGACTTAAATGGCTACACCTTC
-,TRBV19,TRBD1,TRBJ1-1,CASSWTGGNTEAFF,TGTGCCAGTAGTTGGACAGGGGGGAATACTGAAGCTTTCTTT
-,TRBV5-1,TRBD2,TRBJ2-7,CASRISGATYEQYF,TGCGCCAGCCGAATCAGCGGGGCAACCTACGAGCAGTACTTC